This T cell receptor beta chain was retrieved from a study of T cell responses to AZD1222 COVID-19 vaccine. Germline assignment: CDR1 WSHSY and CDR2 SAAADI. V was pared by 2 bases and J by 1 base, with 8 bases of the junction left unmatched. This CDR3 spans 17 amino acids. Here immunoSEQ multiplex PCR was the method, and the copy in TCRdb shows in-frame clones only, minus some. The sample gives more than 40,000 clones, around 91% of which show up once; about a third is in the top ten. The sequencing here drew on peripheral blood, taken 28 days after the second AZD1222 dose. This rearrangement joins TRBV10-2 to TRBJ1-3; 7 bases match TRBD1. The clonotype was recovered from an adult who received the AZD1222 COVID-19 vaccine. CDR3 nucleotide sequence: TGCGCCAGCAGTGAGCCGAGGACAGGACTGTCTGGAAACACCATATATTTT. Its protein is CASSEPRTGLSGNTIYF.